The 13 T cell receptor beta chains below all came from one sample that was sequenced in a study of cytotoxic CD8 clonotypes in ibrutinib-treated CLL. Repertoires were generated with immunoSEQ multiplex PCR, while TCRdb's copy carries only in-frame clones and drops some. The table records 300,000 to 400,000 clones, over 55% of them present only once. Source: PBMCs, taken after 36 months of ibrutinib treatment. The origin of the receptors is a human donor with chronic lymphocytic leukemia.

The J gene is TRBJ2-1, the V gene TRBV7-6; 16 bases map to TRBD2. CDR3 length equals 19 residues. Germline V CDR1 and CDR2: SGHVS, FNYEAQ. V lost 5 bases to trimming and J lost 7 bases; unmatched junction nucleotides: 14. In nucleotides, the CDR3 is TGTGCCAGCAGCCCGGGACTAGCGGGAGGGATCCTACAGGGGAATGAGCAGTTCTTC. It encodes CASSPGLAGGILQGNEQFF.

The chain has TRBV5-1 and TRBJ2-5, with 8 bases matching TRBD2. V shed 4 bases, J shed 2 bases, and the junction held 13 bases outside the gene matches. The germline V gene encodes CDR1 SGHRS and CDR2 YFSETQ. This CDR3 contains 17 residues. The CDR3 loop reads CASSDISIRGGQETQYF. The CDR3 DNA reads as TGCGCCAGCAGCGACATATCGATCCGGGGGGGACAAGAGACCCAGTACTTC.

The genes are TRBV4-3 and TRBJ2-2; TRBD2 matches 10 bases. Germline CDR1 is LGHNA and CDR2 is YSLEER. The CDR3 extends over 20 amino acids. V trimming: 0 bases; J trimming: 0 bases; junction bases outside the gene matches: 10. In nucleotides, the CDR3 is TGCGCCAGCAGCCAAGAGACCCGACTAGCGGGCCGGGCGAACACCGGGGAGCTGTTTTTT. Protein product: CASSQETRLAGRANTGELFF.

This clone was detected once. The chain has TRBV5-1 and TRBJ2-3, with 8 bases identical to TRBD2. V was clipped by 1 base and J by 1 base; unmatched bases: 2. This CDR3 spans 15 amino acids. Germline CDR1 and CDR2: SGHRS and YFSETQ. DNA for the CDR3: TGCGCCAGCAGCTTGTGGCGGGGGGGCACAGATACGCAGTATTTT. Translated, it gives CASSLWRGGTDTQYF.

The genes are TRBV12-5 and TRBJ2-1, with a possible D match to TRBD2 (6 bases). The germline V gene has CDR1 LGHNT and CDR2 FRNRAP. This CDR3 has 15 amino acids. Trimming pared 1 base from V and 6 bases from J, leaving 13 bases between. CDR3 bases: TGTGCTAGTGGTTTGGCGATCTCAGCGGGCAATGAGCAGTTCTTC. As protein: CASGLAISAGNEQFF. Looking up the rest from reference TRBV12-5 and TRBJ2-1 gives the full variable domain: DARVTQTPRHKVTEMGQEVTMRCQPILGHNTVFWYRQTMMQGLELLAYFRNRAPLDDSGMPKDRFSAEMPDATLATLKIQPSEPRDSAVYFCASGLAISAGNEQFFGPGTRLTVL.

This clone was counted a single time. The V and J genes are TRBV7-8 and TRBJ2-3, with D perhaps TRBD1 (5 bases). CDR1 is SGHVS and CDR2 is FQNEAQ in the germline V gene. The CDR3 contains 13 residues. Between the trimmed V and J ends, which lost 2 bases and 6 bases, there was a span of 9 bases. The DNA for the CDR3 is TGTGCCAGCAGCTTAAGGCAGGGCGATACGCAGTATTTT. Its protein product is CASSLRQGDTQYF. Complete variable domain (other parts from reference TRBV7-8 and TRBJ2-3): GAGVSQSPRYKVAKRGQDVALRCDPISGHVSLFWYQQALGQGPEFLTYFQNEAQLDKSGLPSDRFFAERPEGSVSTLKIQRTQQEDSAVYLCASSLRQGDTQYFGPGTRLTVL.

This clone was observed a few times. The chain employs TRBV4-1 and TRBJ1-1; D may be TRBD1 (5 bases). This CDR3 is 14 amino acids long. In germline, CDR1 is MGHRA, CDR2 YSYEKL. Trimming removed 2 bases at V and 3 bases at J, with 10 bases between. CDR3 sequence (DNA): TGCGCCAGCAGCCAAACTAGGGGTCACACTGAAGCTTTCTTT. Translated, it gives CASSQTRGHTEAFF.

This clone was observed a handful of times. V is TRBV6-5 and J is TRBJ1-2, with TRBD1 matching over 8 bases. J lost 3 bases, V lost 6 bases, and 6 bases had no gene match. Germline CDR1 is MNHEY and CDR2 is SVGAGI. The length of the CDR3 is 14 residues. The CDR3, as DNA: TGTGCCAGCAGCAAGACAGGGGTTGACTATGGCTACACCTTC. Translated: CASSKTGVDYGYTF.

In its sample, this clone was seen a few times. The chain recombines TRBV2 with TRBJ2-5; maybe TRBD1 (6 bases). V was pared by 2 bases and J by 5 bases, with 9 bases between. CDR1 is SNHLY, CDR2 FYNNEI, per germline. The CDR3 is 13 amino acids. The CDR3 protein is CASSETQGETQYF. The CDR3 region has the DNA TGTGCCAGCAGTGAAACCCAGGGGGAGACCCAGTACTTC.

This chain connects TRBV11-2 to TRBJ2-5; 7 bases fit TRBD1. The CDR3 sequence is 17 residues long. V was clipped by 6 bases and J by 5 bases; unmatched bases: 18. CDR1 SGHAT and CDR2 FQNNGV come from the germline V gene. CDR3 in amino acids: CASSYFLTQGLGETQYF. The CDR3 nucleotides are TGTGCCAGCAGTTACTTTCTTACACAGGGGCTTGGGGAGACCCAGTACTTC.

The table lists this clone with a few counts. This chain uses TRBV18 with TRBJ2-1; no firm D call. This CDR3 has 13 residues. V lost 5 bases and J 6 bases, leaving 11 bases between the germline ends. Germline V CDR1 and CDR2: KGHSH, LQKENI. CDR3 residues: CASSDGLGNEQFF. In DNA form, the CDR3 reads TGTGCCAGCTCAGACGGATTAGGCAATGAGCAGTTCTTC.

Only a few counts were recorded for this clone. The chain has TRBV2 and TRBJ1-4, with unresolved D. The CDR3 length is 15 residues. The V gene's germline CDR1 is SNHLY and CDR2 FYNNEI. Between the trimmed V and J ends, which lost 2 bases and 1 base, there was a span of 8 bases. CDR3 DNA sequence: TGTGCCAGCAGTGAACGCCGACGAACTAATGAAAAACTGTTTTTT. This gives the protein CASSERRRTNEKLFF.

This clone has only one observation. This chain connects TRBV28 to TRBJ2-3; weak D call: TRBD1 (5 bases). The CDR3 extends over 12 amino acids. Trimming took 3 bases from V and 10 from J, leaving 11 bases between them. Germline V gene sequence: CDR1 MDHEN, CDR2 SYDVKM. The CDR3 bases are TGTGCCAGCAGTTTCTCTCAGGGCGCGCAGTATTTT. Translation gives CASSFSQGAQYF. The full variable domain, completed using reference TRBV28 and TRBJ2-3, is DVKVTQSSRYLVKRTGEKVFLECVQDMDHENMFWYRQDPGLGLRLIYFSYDVKMKEKGDIPEGYSVSREKKERFSLILESASTNQTSMYLCASSFSQGAQYFGPGTRLTVL.